The clone carrying this TCR beta chain was observed a handful of times. The data belong to a study of blood T cells in healthy people across ages. The use of a sample-barcoded 5' primer and a J-beta primer mix characterized a second PCR of 7 to 11 cycles. Every cDNA molecule bore a tag from a template-switch adaptor containing 12 random nucleotides. TCRdb fed the 5' RACE reads into MiXCR, producing one record per CDR3 protein. Of fewer than 2 million distinct CDR3 sequences detected, about two fifths appear once; the ten largest clones hold roughly 24%. The TCR sequence derives from a human donor in good health. Sequenced sample: blood.

Here the CDR3 reads CASSHQGFEAFF. The CDR3 nucleotides read TGTGCCAGCAGCCATCAGGGTTTTGAAGCTTTCTTT. The chain links TRBV7-9 to TRBJ1-1, with D tentatively TRBD1 (5 bases). V lost 5 bases, J lost 7 bases, and 11 bases lay in between. CDR1 and CDR2 (germline): SEHNR, FQNEAQ (reference sequence). The CDR3 extends over 12 amino acids.